These 3 T cell receptor beta chains were sequenced from one sample in a study of cytomegalovirus exposure and HLA in healthy donors. In the PCR, 60 Vbeta and 13 Jbeta primers were used. Some clones are missing from TCRdb's copy, which holds only in-frame ones; the method was immunoSEQ multiplex PCR. The data hold some 210,000 clones, with around 80% observed a single time. The sample taken for sequencing was PBMCs. The source is a male donor in good health and CMV-seronegative.

The table lists this clone with a few counts. This chain links TRBV6-5 with TRBJ2-7; tentatively, D is TRBD1 (5 bases). The germline V and J ends were trimmed by 10 bases and 2 bases, with 18 bases remaining between them. The CDR3 extends over 14 amino acids. Germline V CDR1 and CDR2: MNHEY, SVGAGI. CDR3 DNA: TGTGCCACCTCCCAATTGGACATCCCCTACGAGCAGTACTTC. Its translation: CATSQLDIPYEQYF.

This sequence joins TRBV4-2 and TRBJ1-1, with 7 nucleotides matching TRBD1. The length of the CDR3 is 16 residues. J was trimmed by 0 bases and V by 1 base; bases with no gene match: 5. Germline values: CDR1 LGHNA, CDR2 YNFKEQ. The CDR3 reads CASSQGGGQVNTEAFF. The CDR3 bases are TGTGCCAGCAGCCAAGGGGGAGGACAGGTGAACACTGAAGCTTTCTTT.

J is TRBJ2-5 and V is TRBV27; 7 bases line up with TRBD1. The germline V gene encodes CDR1 MNHEY and CDR2 SMNVEV (reference sequence). Trimming at V came to 4 bases and at J to 1 base, leaving 3 bases not matched to a gene. The CDR3 has 14 amino acids. CDR3 coding DNA: TGTGCCAGCAGTTCGACAGGGCCCCAAGAGACCCAGTACTTC. It translates to CASSSTGPQETQYF.